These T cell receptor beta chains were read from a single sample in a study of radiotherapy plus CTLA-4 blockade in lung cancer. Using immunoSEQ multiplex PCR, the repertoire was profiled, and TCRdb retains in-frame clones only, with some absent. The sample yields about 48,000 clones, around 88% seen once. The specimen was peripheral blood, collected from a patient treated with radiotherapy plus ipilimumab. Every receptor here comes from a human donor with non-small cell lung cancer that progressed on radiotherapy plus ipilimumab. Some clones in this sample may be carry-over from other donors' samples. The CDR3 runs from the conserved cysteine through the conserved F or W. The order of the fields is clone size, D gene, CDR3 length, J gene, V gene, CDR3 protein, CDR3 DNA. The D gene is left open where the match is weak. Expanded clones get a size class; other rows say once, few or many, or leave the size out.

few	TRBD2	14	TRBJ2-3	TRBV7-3	CASSFAGGPDTQYF	TGTGCCAGCAGCTTCGCGGGGGGGCCAGATACGCAGTATTTT
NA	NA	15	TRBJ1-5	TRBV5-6	CASSWRNRGNQPQHF	TGTGCCAGCAGCTGGCGGAACAGGGGCAATCAGCCCCAGCATTTT
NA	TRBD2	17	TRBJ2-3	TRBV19	CASSSRTSGDVTDTQYF	TGTGCCAGTAGTTCAAGGACTAGCGGGGATGTTACAGATACGCAGTATTTT
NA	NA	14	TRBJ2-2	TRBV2	CASSERSSIWELFF	TGTGCCAGCAGTGAAAGATCGAGCATTTGGGAGCTGTTTTTT
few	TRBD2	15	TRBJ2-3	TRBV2	CASREAGARTDTQYF	TGTGCCAGCAGGGAAGCGGGAGCTCGCACAGATACGCAGTATTTT
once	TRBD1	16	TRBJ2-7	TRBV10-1	CASSESKGTGSQVRYF	TGCGCCAGCAGTGAGTCGAAGGGGACAGGCTCCCAGGTAAGGTACTTC
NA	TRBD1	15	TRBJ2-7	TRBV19	CASRDGTGLLYEQYF	TGTGCCAGTCGCGACGGGACAGGGTTACTCTACGAGCAGTACTTC
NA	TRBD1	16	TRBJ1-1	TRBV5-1	CASSLGGTARNTEAFF	TGCGCCAGCAGCTTGGGCGGGACAGCGAGGAACACTGAAGCTTTCTTT
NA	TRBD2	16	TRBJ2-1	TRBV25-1	CASSEPWTSGTNEQFF	TGTGCCAGCAGTGAGCCTTGGACTAGCGGGACGAATGAGCAGTTCTTC
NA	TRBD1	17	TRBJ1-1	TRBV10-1	CASSRFVQGKMNTEAFF	TGCGCCAGCAGTAGATTCGTACAGGGGAAAATGAACACTGAAGCTTTCTTT
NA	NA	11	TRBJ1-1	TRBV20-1	CSASSYTEAFF	TGCAGTGCTAGTAGTTACACTGAAGCTTTCTTT
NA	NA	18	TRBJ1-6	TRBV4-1	CASSQDLPGRTYNSPLHF	TGCGCCAGCAGCCAAGATCTTCCAGGGCGGACCTATAATTCACCCCTCCACTTT
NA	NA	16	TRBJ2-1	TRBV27	CASSLSPSFTNNEQFF	TGTGCCAGCAGTTTGTCCCCTAGCTTTACAAACAATGAGCAGTTCTTC
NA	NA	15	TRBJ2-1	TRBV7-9	CASSLGSTTYNEQFF	TGTGCCAGCAGCTTAGGATCCACTACATACAATGAGCAGTTCTTC
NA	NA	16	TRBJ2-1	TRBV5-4	CASSLTTGRKGNEQFF	TGTGCCAGCAGCTTGACCACGGGGAGAAAAGGCAATGAGCAGTTCTTC
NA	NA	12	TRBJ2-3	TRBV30	CAWSVKSDTQYF	TGTGCCTGGAGTGTAAAGAGTGATACGCAGTATTTT
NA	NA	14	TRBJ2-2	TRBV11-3	CASSLGGDTGELFF	TGTGCCAGCAGCTTAGGGGGAGACACCGGGGAGCTGTTTTTT
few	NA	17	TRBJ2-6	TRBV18	CASSPLARGSGANVLTF	TGTGCCAGCTCACCACTTGCACGGGGCTCTGGGGCCAACGTCCTGACTTTC
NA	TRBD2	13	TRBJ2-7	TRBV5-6	CASSLRDYYEQYF	TGTGCCAGCAGCTTACGGGACTACTACGAGCAGTACTTC
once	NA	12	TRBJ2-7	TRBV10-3	CAISVSGLEQYF	TGTGCCATCAGTGTCTCGGGGTTAGAGCAGTACTTC
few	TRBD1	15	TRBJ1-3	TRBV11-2	CASSLQSGGGNTIYF	TGTGCCAGCAGCTTACAATCAGGGGGCGGAAACACCATATATTTT
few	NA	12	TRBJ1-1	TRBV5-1	CASSSGREEAFF	TGCGCCAGCAGCTCCGGACGGGAAGAAGCTTTCTTT
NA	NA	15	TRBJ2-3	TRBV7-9	CASSFEGVGTDTQYF	TGTGCCAGCAGCTTTGAGGGTGTGGGCACAGATACGCAGTATTTT
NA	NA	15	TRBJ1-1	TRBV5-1	CASSLTWQGGTEAFF	TGCGCCAGCAGCTTAACCTGGCAGGGTGGGACTGAAGCTTTCTTT
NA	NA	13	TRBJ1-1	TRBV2	CASNEVENTEAFF	TGTGCCAGCAACGAGGTCGAGAACACTGAAGCTTTCTTT
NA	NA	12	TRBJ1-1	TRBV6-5	CASSYRGEKAFF	TGTGCCAGCAGTTACAGGGGTGAGAAAGCTTTCTTT
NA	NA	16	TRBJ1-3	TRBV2	CASSGGGRYSGNTIYF	TGTGCCAGCAGTGGCGGGGGACGGTACTCTGGAAACACCATATATTTT
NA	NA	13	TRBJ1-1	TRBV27	CASSLHGNTEAFF	TGTGCCAGCAGTTTACACGGGAACACTGAAGCTTTCTTT
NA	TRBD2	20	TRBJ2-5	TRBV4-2	CASSQDFIPSGSSSEETQYF	TGTGCCAGCAGCCAAGATTTTATTCCTAGCGGGAGCAGTAGCGAGGAGACCCAGTACTTC
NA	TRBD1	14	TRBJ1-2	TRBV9	CASSPWDRGFGYTF	TGTGCCAGCAGCCCCTGGGACAGGGGATTTGGCTACACCTTC
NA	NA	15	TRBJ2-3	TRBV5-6	CASSLAPTSTDTQYF	TGTGCCAGCAGCTTGGCCCCTACTAGCACAGATACGCAGTATTTT
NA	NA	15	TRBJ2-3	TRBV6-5	CASSYSRLGTDTQYF	TGTGCCAGCAGTTACTCGCGGCTCGGCACAGATACGCAGTATTTT
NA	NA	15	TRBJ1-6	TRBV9	CASSVESSYNSPLHF	TGTGCCAGCAGCGTCGAGAGCTCCTATAATTCACCCCTCCACTTT
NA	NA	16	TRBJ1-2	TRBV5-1	CASSLGGSRYGYGYTF	TGCGCCAGCAGCTTGGGGGGCAGCCGCTATGGGTATGGCTACACCTTC
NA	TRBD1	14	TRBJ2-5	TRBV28	CASRSGTGQETQYF	TGTGCCAGCAGGAGCGGGACAGGGCAAGAGACCCAGTACTTC
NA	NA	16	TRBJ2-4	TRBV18	CASSPRVDSELGVQYF	TGTGCCAGCTCACCACGGGTGGACAGCGAGTTAGGGGTTCAGTACTTC
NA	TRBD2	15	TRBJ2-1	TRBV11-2	CASSPRLAGSNEQFF	TGTGCCAGCAGCCCGAGACTAGCGGGTAGCAATGAGCAGTTCTTC
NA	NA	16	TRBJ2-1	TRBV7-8	CASSLTRDTLYNEQFF	TGTGCCAGCAGCCTTACCCGGGACACCTTATACAATGAGCAGTTCTTC
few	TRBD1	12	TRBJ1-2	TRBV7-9	CASSQDRSGYTF	TGTGCCAGCAGCCAGGACAGGTCTGGCTACACCTTC
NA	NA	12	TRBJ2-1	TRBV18	CASSPPSNEQFF	TGTGCCAGCTCACCACCTTCGAATGAGCAGTTCTTC
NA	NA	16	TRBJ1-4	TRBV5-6	CASSTPTSGHNEKLFF	TGTGCCAGCAGCACCCCGACTTCGGGTCATAATGAAAAACTGTTTTTT
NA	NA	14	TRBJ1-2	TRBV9	CASSVALGEGGYTF	TGTGCCAGCAGCGTAGCTCTAGGGGAGGGCGGCTACACCTTC
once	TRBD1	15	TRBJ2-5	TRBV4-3	CASSRTGQYQETQYF	TGCGCCAGCAGCCGGACAGGGCAGTATCAAGAGACCCAGTACTTC
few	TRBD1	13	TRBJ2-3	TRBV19	CASGQGRTDTQYF	TGTGCCAGTGGACAGGGACGCACAGATACGCAGTATTTT
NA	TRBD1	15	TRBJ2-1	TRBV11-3	CASSSGTGALYEQFF	TGTGCCAGCAGCTCAGGGACAGGGGCGCTGTATGAGCAGTTCTTC
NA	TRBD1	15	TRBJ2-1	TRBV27	CASTIGQGGYNEQFF	TGTGCCAGCACTATAGGACAGGGGGGCTACAATGAGCAGTTCTTC
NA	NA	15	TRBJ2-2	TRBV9	CASSPFLSNTGELFF	TGTGCCAGCAGCCCATTTTTGTCGAACACCGGGGAGCTGTTTTTT
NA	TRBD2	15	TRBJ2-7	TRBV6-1	CASSEELAGNYEQYF	TGTGCCAGCAGTGAAGAACTAGCGGGGAACTACGAGCAGTACTTC
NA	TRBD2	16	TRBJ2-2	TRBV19	CATKGVAGGGTGELFF	TGTGCCACCAAAGGAGTTGCGGGAGGAGGAACCGGGGAGCTGTTTTTT
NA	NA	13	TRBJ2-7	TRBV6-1	CASSESGVYEQYF	TGTGCCAGCAGCGAGTCGGGAGTCTACGAGCAGTACTTC
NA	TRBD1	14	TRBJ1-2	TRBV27	CAREQGERTYGYTF	TGTGCCAGGGAACAGGGGGAAAGGACCTATGGCTACACCTTC
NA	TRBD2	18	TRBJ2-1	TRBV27	CASSNKLGLAVKGNEQFF	TGTGCCAGCAGTAACAAATTGGGACTAGCGGTCAAGGGCAATGAGCAGTTCTTC
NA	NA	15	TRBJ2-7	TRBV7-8	CASSLGALSSYEQYF	TGTGCCAGCAGCTTAGGAGCGCTCAGCTCCTACGAGCAGTACTTC
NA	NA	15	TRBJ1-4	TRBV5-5	CASSPEEWTNEKLFF	TGTGCCAGCAGCCCTGAGGAATGGACTAATGAAAAACTGTTTTTT
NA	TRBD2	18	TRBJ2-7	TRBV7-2	CASSSPAGGLAGEYEQYF	TGTGCCAGCAGCTCGCCTGCAGGTGGACTAGCGGGAGAGTACGAGCAGTACTTC
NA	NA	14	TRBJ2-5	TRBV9	CASSGRLAGETQYF	TGTGCCAGCAGCGGACGCCTAGCCGGAGAGACCCAGTACTTC
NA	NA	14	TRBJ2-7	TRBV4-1	CASSLTGLSLEQYF	TGCGCCAGCAGCCTCACAGGGCTATCACTCGAGCAGTACTTC
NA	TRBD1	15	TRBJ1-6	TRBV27	CASSLQGNLNSPLHF	TGTGCCAGCAGCCTACAGGGGAATCTTAATTCACCCCTCCACTTT
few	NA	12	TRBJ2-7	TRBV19	CASSINGQGLHF	TGTGCCAGTAGTATTAACGGCCAGGGCTTACACTTC